The 8 T cell receptor beta chains presented below share a single source sample, sequenced in a study of cytomegalovirus exposure and HLA in healthy donors. The PCR contained 60 Vbeta and 13 Jbeta primers. Profiled with immunoSEQ multiplex PCR; TCRdb holds only in-frame clones, not every one. The profile shows under 200,000 clones, roughly 73% of them singletons. The sample comprised PBMCs. The source of these receptors is a woman aged 25 to 39 in good health and CMV-seronegative.

The chain joins TRBV2 to TRBJ1-2; 10 bases align to TRBD1. Losses at the gene ends were 4 bases for V and 8 bases for J; bases not matched to a gene: 10. CDR3 size: 15 residues. Germline values: CDR1 SNHLY, CDR2 FYNNEI. Here the CDR3 DNA reads TGTGCCAGCAGTGGCGACAGGGGGCCTACCAGGGGCTACACCTTC. Amino acid sequence: CASSGDRGPTRGYTF.

This rearrangement joins TRBV19 to TRBJ1-2; the D is unclear. V was pared by 3 bases and J by 3 bases, with 8 bases between. The CDR3 loop spans 13 amino acids. Germline V gives CDR1 LNHDA, CDR2 SQIVND (reference sequence). CDR3 residues: CASSITEYYGYTF. The CDR3 bases are TGTGCCAGTAGTATTACAGAGTACTATGGCTACACCTTC.

The rearrangement uses TRBV11-2 and TRBJ2-7; 10 nucleotides align to TRBD1. CDR1 and CDR2 (germline): SGHAT, FQNNGV. The CDR3 covers 17 residues. J was trimmed by 5 bases and V by 10 bases; bases with no gene match: 20. CDR3: CATSSTSRQGAFHEQYF. CDR3 DNA: TGTGCCACAAGCTCCACCTCCCGACAGGGGGCTTTCCACGAGCAGTACTTC.

There are a few counts of this clone. This chain connects TRBV5-8 to TRBJ1-5; D is unresolved. The germline V gene has CDR1 SGHTS and CDR2 YDEGEE. The CDR3 has 11 residues. Trimming took 3 bases from V and 4 from J, leaving 2 bases between them. The CDR3 loop is CASSSNQPQHF. In DNA form, the CDR3 reads TGTGCCAGCAGCTCAAATCAGCCCCAGCATTTT. Combining the CDR3 with reference TRBV5-8 and TRBJ1-5 gives the whole variable domain EAGVTQSPTHLIKTRGQQATLRCSPISGHTSVYWYQQALGLGLQFLLWYDEGEERNRGNFPPRFSGRQFPNYSSELNVNALELEDSALYLCASSSNQPQHFGDGTRLSIL.

The chain recombines TRBV15 with TRBJ2-7, with D unclear. The CDR3 consists of 14 residues. Trimming took 0 bases from V and 4 from J, leaving 10 bases between them. From germline, CDR1 is LNHNV and CDR2 YYDKDF (reference sequence). CDR3 sequence: CATSRDLEEYEQYF. The DNA of the CDR3 is TGTGCCACCAGCAGAGATCTAGAGGAATACGAGCAGTACTTC.

CDR3 in DNA: TGTGCCAGCAGCCTCCCGGGCTCCTACGAGCAGTACTTC. As protein: CASSLPGSYEQYF. The V gene is TRBV7-9, the J gene TRBJ2-7; D is uncertain. This CDR3 spans 13 amino acids. Trimming pared 5 bases from V and 0 bases from J, leaving 8 bases between. Looked up from germline, CDR1 is SEHNR and CDR2 is FQNEAQ (reference sequence).

This clone was observed a few times. The chain employs TRBV5-4 and TRBJ2-2; D remains ambiguous. Germline V gene data show CDR1 as SGHNT and CDR2 as YYREEE (reference sequence). The CDR3 totals 15 residues. The V gene lost 0 bases and the J gene lost 0 bases, with 6 bases spanning the gap. The CDR3, as DNA: TGTGCCAGCAGCTTGGACAGCCCGAACACCGGGGAGCTGTTTTTT. Encoded protein: CASSLDSPNTGELFF.

This clone has a handful of counts. CDR3 amino acids: CATMDSPNYGYTF. The DNA for the CDR3 is TGTGCCACCATGGACAGTCCGAACTATGGCTACACCTTC. The chain joins TRBV19 to TRBJ1-2, with D perhaps TRBD1 (6 bases). From germline, CDR1 is LNHDA and CDR2 SQIVND (reference sequence). V was clipped by 10 bases and J by 2 bases, with 14 bases between them. The CDR3 is 13 amino acids.